This TCR beta chain was sequenced during a study of T cell changes during pregnancy in multiple sclerosis. Sequencing used immunoSEQ multiplex PCR; TCRdb keeps in-frame clones, though not all of them. This table has about 50,000 clones, around 92% appearing once. Germline loops: CDR1 WNHNN, CDR2 SYGVQD (reference sequence). Trimming at V came to 6 bases and at J to 4 bases, leaving 4 bases not matched to a gene. There are 14 residues in the CDR3. This clone showed up just once. This clonotype was obtained from a female donor with multiple sclerosis, enrolled in a pregnancy study. The chain links TRBV10-1 to TRBJ2-5; the match to TRBD1 covers 11 bases. The sample in question was CD8+ T cells from peripheral blood mononuclear cells, obtained in the first trimester of pregnancy. In nucleotides, the CDR3 is TGCGCCAGCAGCGGGACAGGGGGACGAGAGACCCAGTACTTC. Translated: CASSGTGGRETQYF.